This T cell receptor beta chain derives from a study of blood T cell repertoires in COVID-19. The germline V gene encodes CDR1 MNHEY and CDR2 SVGAGI. J lost 1 base, V lost 7 bases, and 9 bases had no gene match. The CDR3 runs to 15 residues. Per the authors' pipeline: Counts of nucleated cells, estimated from reference gene primer amplification, were obtained. The repertoire was sequenced with immunoSEQ multiplex PCR; TCRdb's copy has only in-frame clones and lacks some. V and J calls and clone size are given by that table; D and trimming were obtained from the DNA. The sample carries about 50,000 clones, more than 75% recorded once.

This clonotype originated in a human donor in a cohort sampled during active COVID-19. The chain is built from TRBV6-5 and TRBJ1-1, with 7 bases identical to TRBD1. The sequenced material came from peripheral blood. CDR3 bases: TGTGCCAGCACCTTACTTTGGACAGGGAACACTGAAGCTTTCTTT. Translated: CASTLLWTGNTEAFF.